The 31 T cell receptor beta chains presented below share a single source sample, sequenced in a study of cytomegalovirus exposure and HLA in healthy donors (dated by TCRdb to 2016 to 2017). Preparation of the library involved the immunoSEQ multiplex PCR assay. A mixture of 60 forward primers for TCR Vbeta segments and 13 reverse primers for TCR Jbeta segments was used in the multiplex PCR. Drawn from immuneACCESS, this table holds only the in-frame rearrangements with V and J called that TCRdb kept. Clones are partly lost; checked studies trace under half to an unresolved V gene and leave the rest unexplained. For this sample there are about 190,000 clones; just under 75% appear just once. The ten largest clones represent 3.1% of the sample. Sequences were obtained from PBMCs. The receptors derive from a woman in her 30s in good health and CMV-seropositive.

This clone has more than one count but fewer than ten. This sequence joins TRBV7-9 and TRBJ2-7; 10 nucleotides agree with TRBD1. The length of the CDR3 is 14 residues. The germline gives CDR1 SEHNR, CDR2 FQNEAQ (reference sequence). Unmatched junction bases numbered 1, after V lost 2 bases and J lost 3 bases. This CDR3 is CASSLRTGGYEQYF. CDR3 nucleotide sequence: TGTGCCAGCAGCTTAAGGACAGGGGGCTACGAGCAGTACTTC.

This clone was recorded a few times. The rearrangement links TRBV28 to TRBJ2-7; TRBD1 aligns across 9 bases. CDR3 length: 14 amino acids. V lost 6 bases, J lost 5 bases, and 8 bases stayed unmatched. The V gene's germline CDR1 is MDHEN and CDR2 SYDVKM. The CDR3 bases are TGTGCCAGCAGCCGGGACAGGGTATTGAACGAGCAGTACTTC. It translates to CASSRDRVLNEQYF.

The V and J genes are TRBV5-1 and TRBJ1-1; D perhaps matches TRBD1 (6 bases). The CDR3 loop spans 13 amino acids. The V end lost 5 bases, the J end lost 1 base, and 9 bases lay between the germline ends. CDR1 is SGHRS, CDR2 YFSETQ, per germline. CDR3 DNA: TGCGCCAGCAGATCGACAGGGAACACTGAAGCTTTCTTT. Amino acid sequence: CASRSTGNTEAFF.

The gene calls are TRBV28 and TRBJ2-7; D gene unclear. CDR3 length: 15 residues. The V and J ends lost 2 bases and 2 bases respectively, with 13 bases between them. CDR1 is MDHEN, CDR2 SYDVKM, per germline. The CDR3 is CASSLVLPVPYEQYF. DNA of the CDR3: TGTGCCAGCAGTTTAGTTTTGCCGGTCCCCTACGAGCAGTACTTC.

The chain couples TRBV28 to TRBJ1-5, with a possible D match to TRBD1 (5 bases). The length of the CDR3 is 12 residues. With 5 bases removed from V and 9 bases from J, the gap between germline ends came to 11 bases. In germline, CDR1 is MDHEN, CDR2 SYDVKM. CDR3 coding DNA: TGTGCCAGCAGTATTACTCAGGGGCCCCAGCATTTT. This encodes CASSITQGPQHF.

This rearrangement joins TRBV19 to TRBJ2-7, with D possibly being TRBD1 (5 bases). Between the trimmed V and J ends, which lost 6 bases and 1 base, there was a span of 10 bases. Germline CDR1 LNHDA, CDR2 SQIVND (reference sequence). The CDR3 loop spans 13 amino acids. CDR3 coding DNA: TGTGCCAGTAGCCTCAAGGGGTCCTACGAGCAGTACTTC. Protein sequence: CASSLKGSYEQYF.

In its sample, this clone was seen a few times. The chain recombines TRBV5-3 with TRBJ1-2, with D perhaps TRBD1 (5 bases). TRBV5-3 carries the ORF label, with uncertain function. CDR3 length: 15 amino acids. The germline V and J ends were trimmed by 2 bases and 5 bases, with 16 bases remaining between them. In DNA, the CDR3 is TGTGCCAGAAGCTTATTTCGTTGGGGACTTTATGGCTACACCTTC. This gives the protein CARSLFRWGLYGYTF.

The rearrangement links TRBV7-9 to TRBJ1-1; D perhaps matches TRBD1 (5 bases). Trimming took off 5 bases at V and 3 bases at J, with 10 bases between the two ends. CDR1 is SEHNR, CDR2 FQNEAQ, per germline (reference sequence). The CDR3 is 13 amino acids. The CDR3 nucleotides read TGTGCCAGCAGCCCACGGGGGTACACTGAAGCTTTCTTT. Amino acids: CASSPRGYTEAFF.

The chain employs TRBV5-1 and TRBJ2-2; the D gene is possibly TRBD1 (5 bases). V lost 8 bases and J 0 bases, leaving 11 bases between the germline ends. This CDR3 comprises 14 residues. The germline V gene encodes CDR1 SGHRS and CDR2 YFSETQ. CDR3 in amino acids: CASKGLANTGELFF. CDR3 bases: TGCGCCAGTAAGGGGTTGGCGAACACCGGGGAGCTGTTTTTT.

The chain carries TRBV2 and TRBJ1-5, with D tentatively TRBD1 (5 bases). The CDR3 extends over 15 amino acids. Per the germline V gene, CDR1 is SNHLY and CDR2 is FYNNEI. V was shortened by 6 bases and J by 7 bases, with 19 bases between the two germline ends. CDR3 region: CASRPTGGENQPQHF. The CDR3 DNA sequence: TGTGCCAGCAGACCCACAGGTGGCGAGAACCAGCCCCAGCATTTT.

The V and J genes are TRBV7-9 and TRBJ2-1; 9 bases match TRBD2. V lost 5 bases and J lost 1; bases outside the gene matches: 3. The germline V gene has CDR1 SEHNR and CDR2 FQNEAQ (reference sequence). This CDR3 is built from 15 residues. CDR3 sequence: CASSLLAGSYNEQFF. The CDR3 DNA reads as TGTGCCAGCAGCCTGCTAGCGGGGTCCTACAATGAGCAGTTCTTC.

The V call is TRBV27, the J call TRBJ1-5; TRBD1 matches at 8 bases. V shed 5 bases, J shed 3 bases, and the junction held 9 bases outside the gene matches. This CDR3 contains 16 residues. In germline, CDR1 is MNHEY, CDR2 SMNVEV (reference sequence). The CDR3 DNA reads TGTGCCAGCAGTCCCCGAAGGACAGGGTTCAATCAGCCCCAGCATTTT. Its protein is CASSPRRTGFNQPQHF.

In DNA form, the CDR3 reads TGTGCCAGCAGCCTGACTAGGGACCTATATGGCTACACCTTC. This translates into CASSLTRDLYGYTF. The rearrangement links TRBV7-2 to TRBJ1-2, with a weak D call TRBD1 (5 bases). Germline CDR1 SGHTA, CDR2 FQGNSA. The CDR3 has 14 amino acids. Trimming pared 5 bases from V and 5 bases from J, leaving 15 bases between.

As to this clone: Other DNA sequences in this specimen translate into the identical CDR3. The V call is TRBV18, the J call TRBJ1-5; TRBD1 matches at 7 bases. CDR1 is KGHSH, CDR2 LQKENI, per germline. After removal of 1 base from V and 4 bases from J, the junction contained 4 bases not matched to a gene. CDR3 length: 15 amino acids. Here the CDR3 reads CASSPRQGGNQPQHF. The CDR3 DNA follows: TGTGCCAGCTCACCACGGCAGGGGGGTAATCAGCCCCAGCATTTT.

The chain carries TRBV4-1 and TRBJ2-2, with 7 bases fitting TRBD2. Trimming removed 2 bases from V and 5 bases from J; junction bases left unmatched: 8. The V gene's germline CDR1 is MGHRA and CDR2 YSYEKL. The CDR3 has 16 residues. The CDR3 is CASSQPGRVGTGELFF. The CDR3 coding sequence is TGCGCCAGCAGCCAACCGGGGAGGGTGGGAACCGGGGAGCTGTTTTTT.

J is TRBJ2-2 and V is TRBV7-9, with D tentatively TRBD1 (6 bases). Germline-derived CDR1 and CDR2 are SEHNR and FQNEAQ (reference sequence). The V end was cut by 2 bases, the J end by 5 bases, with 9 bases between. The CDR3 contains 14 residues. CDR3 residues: CASSLQGPTGELFF. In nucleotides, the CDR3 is TGTGCCAGCAGCTTACAGGGGCCGACCGGGGAGCTGTTTTTT.

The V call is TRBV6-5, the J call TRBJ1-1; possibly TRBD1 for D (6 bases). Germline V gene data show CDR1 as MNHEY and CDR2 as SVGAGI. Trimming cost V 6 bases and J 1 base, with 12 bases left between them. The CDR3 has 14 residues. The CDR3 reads CASRLTGSNTEAFF. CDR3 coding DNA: TGTGCCAGCAGACTTACAGGGTCGAACACTGAAGCTTTCTTT.

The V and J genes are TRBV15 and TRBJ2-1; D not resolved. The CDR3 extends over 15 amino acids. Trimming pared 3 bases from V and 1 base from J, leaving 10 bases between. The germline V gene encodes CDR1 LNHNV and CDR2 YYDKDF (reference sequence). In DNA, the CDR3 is TGTGCCACCAGCAGCCCCCCTTTTTCCTACAATGAGCAGTTCTTC. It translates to CATSSPPFSYNEQFF.

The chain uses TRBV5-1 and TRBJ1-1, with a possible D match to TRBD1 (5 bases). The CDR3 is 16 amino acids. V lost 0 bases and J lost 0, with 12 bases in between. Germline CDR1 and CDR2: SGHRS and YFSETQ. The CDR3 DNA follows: TGCGCCAGCAGCTTGGATCAGGGTTTGTTGAACACTGAAGCTTTCTTT. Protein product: CASSLDQGLLNTEAFF.

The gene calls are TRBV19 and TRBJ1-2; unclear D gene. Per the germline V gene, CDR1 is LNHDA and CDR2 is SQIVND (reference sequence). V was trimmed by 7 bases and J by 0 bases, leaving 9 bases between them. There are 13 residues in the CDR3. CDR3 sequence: CASTRGANYGYTF. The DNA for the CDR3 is TGTGCCAGTACTCGGGGAGCTAACTATGGCTACACCTTC.

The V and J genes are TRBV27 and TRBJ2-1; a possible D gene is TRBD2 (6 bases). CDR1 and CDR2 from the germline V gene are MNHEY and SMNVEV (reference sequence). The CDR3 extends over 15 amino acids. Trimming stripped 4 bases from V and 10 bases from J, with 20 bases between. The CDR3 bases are TGTGCCAGCAGTTCAGGCGGGACCCCTTTGCGAGAGCAGTTCTTC. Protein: CASSSGGTPLREQFF.

The chain's CDR3 is CASSLSNYEQYF. CDR3 nucleotide sequence: TGTGCCAGCAGCTTATCGAACTACGAGCAGTACTTC. The chain has TRBV11-2 and TRBJ2-5; D gene uncertain. The DNA matches TRBJ2-7 better at its end, which makes the J call doubtful. In germline, CDR1 is SGHAT, CDR2 FQNNGV. The CDR3 extends over 12 amino acids.

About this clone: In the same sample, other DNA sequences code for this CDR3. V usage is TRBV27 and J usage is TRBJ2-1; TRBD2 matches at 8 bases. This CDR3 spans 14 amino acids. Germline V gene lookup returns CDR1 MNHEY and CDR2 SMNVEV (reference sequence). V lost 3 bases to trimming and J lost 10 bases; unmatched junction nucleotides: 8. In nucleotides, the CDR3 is TGTGCCAGCAGTTTGGGTCAGGGCGGGGGGGAGCAGTTCTTC. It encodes CASSLGQGGGEQFF.

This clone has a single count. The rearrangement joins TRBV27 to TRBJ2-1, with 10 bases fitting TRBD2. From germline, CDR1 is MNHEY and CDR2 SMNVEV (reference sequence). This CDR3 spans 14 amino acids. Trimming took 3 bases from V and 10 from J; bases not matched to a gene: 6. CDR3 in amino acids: CASSFLLAGNEQFF. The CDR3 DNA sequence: TGTGCCAGCAGTTTCCTACTAGCGGGAAACGAGCAGTTCTTC.

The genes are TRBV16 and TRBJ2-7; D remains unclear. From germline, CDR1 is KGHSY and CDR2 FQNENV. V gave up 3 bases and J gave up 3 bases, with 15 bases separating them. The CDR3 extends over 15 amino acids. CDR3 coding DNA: TGTGCCAGCAGCCACCCGGCGAGGCTAAGCTACGAGCAGTACTTC. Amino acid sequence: CASSHPARLSYEQYF.

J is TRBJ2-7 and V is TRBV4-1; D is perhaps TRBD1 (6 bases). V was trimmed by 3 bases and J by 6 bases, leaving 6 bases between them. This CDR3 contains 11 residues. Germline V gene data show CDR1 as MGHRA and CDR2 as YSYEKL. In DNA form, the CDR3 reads TGCGCCAGCAGCCACAGGGGCGAGCAGTACTTC. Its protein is CASSHRGEQYF.

The CDR3 region is CASSPLQGSYGYTF. DNA for the CDR3: TGTGCCAGCAGCCCCCTTCAGGGGAGCTATGGCTACACCTTC. The chain joins TRBV7-6 to TRBJ1-2, with D possibly being TRBD1 (6 bases). The CDR3 is made up of 14 amino acids. The germline CDR1 and CDR2 sequences are SGHVS and FNYEAQ. The ends were cut back, 5 bases at V and 4 bases at J, with 14 bases in the middle.

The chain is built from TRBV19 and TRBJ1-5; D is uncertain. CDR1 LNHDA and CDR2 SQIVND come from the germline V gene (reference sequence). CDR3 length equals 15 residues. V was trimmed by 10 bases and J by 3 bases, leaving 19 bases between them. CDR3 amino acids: CAKTFIAEHNQPQHF. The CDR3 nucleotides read TGTGCCAAGACTTTTATAGCAGAGCACAATCAGCCCCAGCATTTT.

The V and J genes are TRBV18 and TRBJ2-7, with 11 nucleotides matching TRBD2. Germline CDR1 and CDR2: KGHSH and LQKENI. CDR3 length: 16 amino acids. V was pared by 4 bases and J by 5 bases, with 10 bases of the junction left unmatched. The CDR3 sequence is CASSLSTSGIRNEQYF. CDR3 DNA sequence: TGTGCCAGCTCACTCTCGACTAGCGGGATAAGAAACGAGCAGTACTTC.

The CDR3 spells CASRTELYEQYF. The CDR3 DNA follows: TGTGCCAGCAGGACGGAGCTCTACGAGCAGTACTTC. The genes are TRBV6-5 and TRBJ2-5; no definite D call. Judging by the DNA end, TRBJ2-7 fits better; the J call may be wrong. In germline, CDR1 is MNHEY, CDR2 SVGAGI. The CDR3 runs 12 residues.

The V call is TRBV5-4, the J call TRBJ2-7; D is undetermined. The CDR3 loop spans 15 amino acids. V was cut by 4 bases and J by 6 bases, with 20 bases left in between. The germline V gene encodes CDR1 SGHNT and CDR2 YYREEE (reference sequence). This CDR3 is CASSEKNSGHLEQYF. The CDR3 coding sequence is TGTGCCAGCAGCGAGAAAAACAGTGGCCACCTCGAGCAGTACTTC.